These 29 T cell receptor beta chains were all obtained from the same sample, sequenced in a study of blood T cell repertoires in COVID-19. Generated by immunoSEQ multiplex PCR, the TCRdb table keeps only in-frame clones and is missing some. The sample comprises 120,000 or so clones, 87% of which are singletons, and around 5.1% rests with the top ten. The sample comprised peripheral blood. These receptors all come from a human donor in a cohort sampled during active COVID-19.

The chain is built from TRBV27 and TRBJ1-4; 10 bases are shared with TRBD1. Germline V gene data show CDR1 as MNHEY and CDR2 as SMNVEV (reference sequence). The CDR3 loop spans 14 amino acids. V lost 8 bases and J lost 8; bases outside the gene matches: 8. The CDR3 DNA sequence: TGTGCCAGCGGAGACAGGGGGCAAGGGGAAAAACTGTTTTTT. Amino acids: CASGDRGQGEKLFF.

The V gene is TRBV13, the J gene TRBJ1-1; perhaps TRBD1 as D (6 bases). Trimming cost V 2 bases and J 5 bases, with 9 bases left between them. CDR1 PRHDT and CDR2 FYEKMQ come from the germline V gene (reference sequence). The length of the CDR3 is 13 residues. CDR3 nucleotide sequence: TGTGCCAGCAGCTTACTCAGGGGAACTGAAGCTTTCTTT. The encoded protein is CASSLLRGTEAFF.

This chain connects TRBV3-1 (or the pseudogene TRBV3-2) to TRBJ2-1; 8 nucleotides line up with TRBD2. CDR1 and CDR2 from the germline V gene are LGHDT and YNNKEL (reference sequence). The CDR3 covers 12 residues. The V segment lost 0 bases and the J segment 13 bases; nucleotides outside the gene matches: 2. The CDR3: CASSQDRTSQFF. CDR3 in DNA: TGTGCCAGCAGCCAAGATAGGACTAGCCAGTTCTTC.

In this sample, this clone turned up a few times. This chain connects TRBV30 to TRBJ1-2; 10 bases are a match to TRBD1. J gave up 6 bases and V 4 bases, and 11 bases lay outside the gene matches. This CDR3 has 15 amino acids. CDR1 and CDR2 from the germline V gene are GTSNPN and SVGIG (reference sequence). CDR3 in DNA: TGTGCCTGGATGATGGGACAGGGGCTTCTTGATGGCTACACCTTC. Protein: CAWMMGQGLLDGYTF.

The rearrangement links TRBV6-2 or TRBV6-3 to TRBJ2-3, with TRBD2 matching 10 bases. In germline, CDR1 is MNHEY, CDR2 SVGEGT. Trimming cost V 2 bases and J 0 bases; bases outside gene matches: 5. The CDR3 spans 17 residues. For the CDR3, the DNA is TGTGCCAGCAGTTACAGAGCTAGCGGGAGAAGCACAGATACGCAGTATTTT. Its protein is CASSYRASGRSTDTQYF.

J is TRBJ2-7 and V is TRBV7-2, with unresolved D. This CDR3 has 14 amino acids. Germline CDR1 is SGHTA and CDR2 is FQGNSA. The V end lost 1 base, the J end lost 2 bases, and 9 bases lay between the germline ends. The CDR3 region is CASSLVPVTYEQYF. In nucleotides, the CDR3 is TGTGCCAGCAGCTTAGTCCCCGTTACCTACGAGCAGTACTTC.

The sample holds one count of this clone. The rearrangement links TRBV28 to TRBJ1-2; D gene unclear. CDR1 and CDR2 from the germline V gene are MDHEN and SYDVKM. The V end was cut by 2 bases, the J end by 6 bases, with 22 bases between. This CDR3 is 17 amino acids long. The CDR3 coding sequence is TGTGCCAGCAGTTTACCCGCTTCCGGGAGAGTGAAAGATGGCTACACCTTC. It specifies CASSLPASGRVKDGYTF.

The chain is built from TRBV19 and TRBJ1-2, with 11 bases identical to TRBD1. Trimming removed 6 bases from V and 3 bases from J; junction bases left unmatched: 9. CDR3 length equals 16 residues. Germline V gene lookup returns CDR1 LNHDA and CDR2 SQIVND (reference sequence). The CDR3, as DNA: TGTGCCAGTAGCGCGACCGGACAGGGGGCGGACTATGGCTACACCTTC. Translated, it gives CASSATGQGADYGYTF.

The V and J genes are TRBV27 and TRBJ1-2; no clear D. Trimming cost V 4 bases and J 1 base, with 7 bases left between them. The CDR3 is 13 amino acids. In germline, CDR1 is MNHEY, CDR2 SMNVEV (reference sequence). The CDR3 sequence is CASSYKNNYGYTF. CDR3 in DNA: TGTGCCAGCAGTTACAAGAATAACTATGGCTACACCTTC.

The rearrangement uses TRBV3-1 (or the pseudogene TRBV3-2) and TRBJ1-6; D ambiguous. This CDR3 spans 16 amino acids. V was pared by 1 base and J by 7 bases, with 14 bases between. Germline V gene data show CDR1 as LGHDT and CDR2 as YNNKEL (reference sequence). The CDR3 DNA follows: TGTGCCAGCAGCCAAGGGGTTAGCGTGTTGAATTCACCCCTCCACTTT. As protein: CASSQGVSVLNSPLHF.

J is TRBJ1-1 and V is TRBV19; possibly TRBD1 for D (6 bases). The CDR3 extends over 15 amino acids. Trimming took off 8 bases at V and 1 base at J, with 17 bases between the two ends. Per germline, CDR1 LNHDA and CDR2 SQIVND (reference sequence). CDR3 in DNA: TGTGCCAGTCGCCGGGACAAAAATAGGAACACTGAAGCTTTCTTT. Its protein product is CASRRDKNRNTEAFF.

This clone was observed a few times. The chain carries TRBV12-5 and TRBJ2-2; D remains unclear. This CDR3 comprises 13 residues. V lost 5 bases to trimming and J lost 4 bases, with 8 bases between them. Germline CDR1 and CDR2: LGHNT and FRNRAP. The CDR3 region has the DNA TGTGCTAGTGGTCTCAGTGTCACCGGGGAGCTGTTTTTT. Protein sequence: CASGLSVTGELFF.

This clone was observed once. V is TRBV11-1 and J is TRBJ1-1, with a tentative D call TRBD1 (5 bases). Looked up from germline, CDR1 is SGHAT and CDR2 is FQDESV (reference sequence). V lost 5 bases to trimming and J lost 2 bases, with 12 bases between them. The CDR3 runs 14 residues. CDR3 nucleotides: TGTGCCAGCAGCCTAGGGCAGGGAAACACTGAAGCTTTCTTT. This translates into CASSLGQGNTEAFF.

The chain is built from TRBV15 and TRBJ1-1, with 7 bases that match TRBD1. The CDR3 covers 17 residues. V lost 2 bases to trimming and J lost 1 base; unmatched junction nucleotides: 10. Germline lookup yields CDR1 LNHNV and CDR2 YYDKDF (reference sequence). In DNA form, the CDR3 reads TGTGCCACCAGCAGAAAACAGGGGTCCTCCCCGAACACTGAAGCTTTCTTT. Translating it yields CATSRKQGSSPNTEAFF.

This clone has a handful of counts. CDR3 amino acids: CASSELAGQETQYF. As DNA, the CDR3 is TGTGCCAGCAGCGAACTAGCGGGCCAAGAGACCCAGTACTTC. This sequence joins TRBV4-2 and TRBJ2-5; 9 bases agree with TRBD2. CDR1 is LGHNA and CDR2 is YNFKEQ in the germline V gene. CDR3 length equals 14 residues. Trimming took 5 bases from V and 1 from J; bases not matched to a gene: 2.

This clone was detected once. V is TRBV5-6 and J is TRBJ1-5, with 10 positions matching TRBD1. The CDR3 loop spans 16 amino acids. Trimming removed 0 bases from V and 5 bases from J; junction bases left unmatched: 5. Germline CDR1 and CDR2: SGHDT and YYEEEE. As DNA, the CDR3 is TGTGCCAGCAGCTTGGTGGGGGGGACAGGGGATCAGCCCCAGCATTTT. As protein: CASSLVGGTGDQPQHF.

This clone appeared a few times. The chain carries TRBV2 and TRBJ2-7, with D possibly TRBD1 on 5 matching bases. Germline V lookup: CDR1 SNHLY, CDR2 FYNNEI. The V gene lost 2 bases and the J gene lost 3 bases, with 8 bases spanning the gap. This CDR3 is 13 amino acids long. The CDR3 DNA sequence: TGTGCCAGCAGTGAACTCAGGGACTACGAGCAGTACTTC. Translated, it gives CASSELRDYEQYF.

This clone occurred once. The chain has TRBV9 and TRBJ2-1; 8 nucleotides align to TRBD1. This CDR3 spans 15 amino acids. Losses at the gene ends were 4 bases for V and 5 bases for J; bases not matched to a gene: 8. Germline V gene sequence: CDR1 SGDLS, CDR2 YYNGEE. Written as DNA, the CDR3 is TGTGCCAGCAGCCGAATACAGGGGGGTGACAATGAGCAGTTCTTC. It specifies CASSRIQGGDNEQFF.

The CDR3 DNA sequence: TGTGCCAGCAGTGTAACAGGTTTTTTGGACACCGGGGAGCTGTTTTTT. This codes for CASSVTGFLDTGELFF. The chain joins TRBV27 to TRBJ2-2, with D possibly TRBD1 on 5 matching bases. The CDR3 extends over 16 amino acids. The V and J ends lost 5 bases and 3 bases respectively, with 16 bases between them. Germline V gene sequence: CDR1 MNHEY, CDR2 SMNVEV (reference sequence).

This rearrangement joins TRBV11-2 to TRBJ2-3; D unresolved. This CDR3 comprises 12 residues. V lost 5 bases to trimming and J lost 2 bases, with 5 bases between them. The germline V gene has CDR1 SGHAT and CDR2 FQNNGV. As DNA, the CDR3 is TGTGCCAGCAGCCCAAACACAGATACGCAGTATTTT. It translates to CASSPNTDTQYF.

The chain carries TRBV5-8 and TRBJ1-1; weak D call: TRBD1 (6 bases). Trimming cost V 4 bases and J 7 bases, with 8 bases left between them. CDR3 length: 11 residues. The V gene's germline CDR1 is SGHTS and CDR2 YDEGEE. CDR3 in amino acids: CASSRTVEAFF. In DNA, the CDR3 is TGTGCCAGCAGCCGGACAGTTGAAGCTTTCTTT.

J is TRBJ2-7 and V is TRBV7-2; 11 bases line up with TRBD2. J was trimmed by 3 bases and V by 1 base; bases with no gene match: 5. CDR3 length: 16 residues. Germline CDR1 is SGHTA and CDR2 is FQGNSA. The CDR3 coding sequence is TGTGCCAGCAGCTTAGGTCCCCTAGCGGGAGGCTACGAGCAGTACTTC. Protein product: CASSLGPLAGGYEQYF.

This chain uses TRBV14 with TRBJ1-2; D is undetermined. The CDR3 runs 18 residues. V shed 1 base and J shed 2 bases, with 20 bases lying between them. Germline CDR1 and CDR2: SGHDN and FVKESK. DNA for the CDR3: TGTGCCAGCAGCCAAGGGCCCCACAGTTTCCCCGACAACTATGGCTACACCTTC. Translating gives CASSQGPHSFPDNYGYTF.

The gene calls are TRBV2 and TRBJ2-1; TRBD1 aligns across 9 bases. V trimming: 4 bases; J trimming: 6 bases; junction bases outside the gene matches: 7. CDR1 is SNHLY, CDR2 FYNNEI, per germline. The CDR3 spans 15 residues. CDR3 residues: CASSGRDRVGNEQFF. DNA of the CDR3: TGTGCCAGCAGTGGCCGGGACAGGGTAGGCAATGAGCAGTTCTTC.

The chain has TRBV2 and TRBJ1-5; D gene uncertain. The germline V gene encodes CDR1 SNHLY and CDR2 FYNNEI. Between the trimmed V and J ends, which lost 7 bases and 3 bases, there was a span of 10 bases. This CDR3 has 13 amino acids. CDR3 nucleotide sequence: TGTGCCAGCAAATACAGCCTCAATCAGCCCCAGCATTTT. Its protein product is CASKYSLNQPQHF.

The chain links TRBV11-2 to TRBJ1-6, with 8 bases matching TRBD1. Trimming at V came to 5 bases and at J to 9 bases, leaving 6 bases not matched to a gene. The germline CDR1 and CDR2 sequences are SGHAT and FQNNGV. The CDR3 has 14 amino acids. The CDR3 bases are TGTGCCAGCAGCATCGGGACAGGTCTTTCACCCCTCCACTTT. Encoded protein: CASSIGTGLSPLHF.

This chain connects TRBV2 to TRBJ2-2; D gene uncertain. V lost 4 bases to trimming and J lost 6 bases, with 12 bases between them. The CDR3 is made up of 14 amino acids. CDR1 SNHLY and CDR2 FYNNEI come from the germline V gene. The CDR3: CASSVSGSAGELFF. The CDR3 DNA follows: TGTGCCAGCAGTGTGTCCGGGTCCGCCGGGGAGCTGTTTTTT.

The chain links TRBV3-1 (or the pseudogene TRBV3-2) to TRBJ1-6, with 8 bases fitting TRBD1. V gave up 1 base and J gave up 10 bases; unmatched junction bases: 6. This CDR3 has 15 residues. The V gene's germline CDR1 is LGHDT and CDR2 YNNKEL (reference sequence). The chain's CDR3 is CASSQVTGGESPLHF. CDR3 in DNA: TGTGCCAGCAGCCAAGTAACAGGGGGAGAATCACCCCTCCACTTT.

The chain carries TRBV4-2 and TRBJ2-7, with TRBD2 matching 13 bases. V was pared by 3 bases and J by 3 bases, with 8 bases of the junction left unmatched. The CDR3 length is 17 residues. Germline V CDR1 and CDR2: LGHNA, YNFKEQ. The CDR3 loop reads CASSQLGLAGADYEQYF. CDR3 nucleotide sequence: TGTGCCAGCAGCCAGCTTGGACTAGCGGGGGCCGACTACGAGCAGTACTTC.